The source of this T cell receptor beta chain is a study of T cell responses to AZD1222 COVID-19 vaccine. Overall study results and limits: Most donors were white British and more were female, and clonal diversity was possibly underestimated.

Of note for this clone: Antigen unknown.

This CDR3 contains 13 residues. Trimming removed 0 bases from V and 4 bases from J, with 7 bases in between. Germline CDR1 and CDR2: LGHNA and YSLEER. Clones were read by immunoSEQ multiplex PCR, and TCRdb kept only the in-frame ones, dropping some. The repertoire includes 90,000 to 120,000 clones, roughly nine tenths of them detected once, and 6.6% sits in the top ten. The chain recombines TRBV4-3 with TRBJ2-7, with D possibly TRBD2 on 5 matching bases. Sample: peripheral blood, taken on day 0 of AZD1222 vaccination. The TCR comes from an adult in good health. DNA for the CDR3: TGCGCCAGCAGCCAAGAGGAGGCATACGAGCAGTACTTC. Its protein product is CASSQEEAYEQYF.